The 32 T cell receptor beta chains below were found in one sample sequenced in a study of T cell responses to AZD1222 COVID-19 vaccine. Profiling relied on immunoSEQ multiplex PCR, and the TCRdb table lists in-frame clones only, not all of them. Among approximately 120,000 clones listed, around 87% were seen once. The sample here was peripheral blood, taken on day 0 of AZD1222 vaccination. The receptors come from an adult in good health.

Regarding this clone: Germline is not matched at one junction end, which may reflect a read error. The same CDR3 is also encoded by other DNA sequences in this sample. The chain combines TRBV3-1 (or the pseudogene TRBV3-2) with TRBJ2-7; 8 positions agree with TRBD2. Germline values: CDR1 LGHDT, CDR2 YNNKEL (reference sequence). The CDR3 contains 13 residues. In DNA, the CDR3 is TGTGCCAGCAGCCAAGGGGCGGGGGGCGAGCAATACTTC. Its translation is CASSQGAGGEQYF.

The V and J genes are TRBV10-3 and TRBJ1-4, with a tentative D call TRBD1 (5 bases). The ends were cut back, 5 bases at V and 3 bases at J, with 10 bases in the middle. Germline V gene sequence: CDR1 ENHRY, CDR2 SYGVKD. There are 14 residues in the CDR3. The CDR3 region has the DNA TGTGCCATCAGTCCAGGGTTAGCTAATGAAAAACTGTTTTTT. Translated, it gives CAISPGLANEKLFF.

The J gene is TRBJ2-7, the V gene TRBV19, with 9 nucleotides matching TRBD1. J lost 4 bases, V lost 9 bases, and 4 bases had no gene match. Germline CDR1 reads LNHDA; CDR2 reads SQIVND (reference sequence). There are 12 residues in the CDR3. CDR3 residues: CASRDRVYEQYF. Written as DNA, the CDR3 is TGTGCCAGCCGGGACAGGGTTTACGAGCAGTACTTC.

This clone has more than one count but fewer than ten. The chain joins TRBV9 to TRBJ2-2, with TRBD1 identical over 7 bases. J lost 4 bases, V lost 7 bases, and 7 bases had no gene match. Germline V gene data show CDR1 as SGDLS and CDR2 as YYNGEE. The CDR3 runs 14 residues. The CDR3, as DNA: TGTGCCAGCTCGACAGGGTTTTCCACCGGGGAGCTGTTTTTT. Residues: CASSTGFSTGELFF.

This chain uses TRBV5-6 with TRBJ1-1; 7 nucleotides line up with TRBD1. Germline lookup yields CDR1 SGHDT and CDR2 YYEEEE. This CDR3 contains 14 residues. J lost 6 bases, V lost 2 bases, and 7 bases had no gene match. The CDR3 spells CASSFDRDAAEAFF. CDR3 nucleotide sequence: TGTGCCAGCAGCTTCGACAGGGACGCCGCTGAAGCTTTCTTT.

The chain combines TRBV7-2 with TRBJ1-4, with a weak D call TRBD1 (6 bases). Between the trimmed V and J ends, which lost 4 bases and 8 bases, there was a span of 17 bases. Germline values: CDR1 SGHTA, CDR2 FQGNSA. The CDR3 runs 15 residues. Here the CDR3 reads CASSYGTGIREKLFF. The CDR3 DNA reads TGTGCCAGCAGCTATGGTACAGGGATCAGGGAAAAACTGTTTTTT.

CDR3 nucleotides: TGTGCCAGCAGTCGAGGGGGGACAGGGGGCACTGAAGCTTTCTTT. Translating gives CASSRGGTGGTEAFF. The chain recombines TRBV6-5 with TRBJ1-1, with 11 bases fitting TRBD1. The CDR3 extends over 15 amino acids. The J segment lost 4 bases and the V segment lost 5 bases, leaving 6 bases of the junction unmatched. Germline-derived CDR1 and CDR2 are MNHEY and SVGAGI.

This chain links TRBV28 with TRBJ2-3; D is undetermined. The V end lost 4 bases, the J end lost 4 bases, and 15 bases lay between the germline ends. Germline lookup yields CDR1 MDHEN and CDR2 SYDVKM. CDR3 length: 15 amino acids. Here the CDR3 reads CASSSARTYADTQYF. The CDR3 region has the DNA TGTGCCAGCAGTTCCGCTAGGACGTATGCAGATACGCAGTATTTT. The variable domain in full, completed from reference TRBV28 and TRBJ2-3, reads DVKVTQSSRYLVKRTGEKVFLECVQDMDHENMFWYRQDPGLGLRLIYFSYDVKMKEKGDIPEGYSVSREKKERFSLILESASTNQTSMYLCASSSARTYADTQYFGPGTRLTVL.

This chain's CDR3 is CAWETGGSEKLFF. The CDR3 DNA follows: TGTGCCTGGGAGACAGGGGGCAGTGAAAAACTGTTTTTT. V usage is TRBV30 and J usage is TRBJ1-4; 10 bases are a match to TRBD1. V was clipped by 5 bases and J by 7 bases; unmatched bases: 4. This CDR3 has 13 residues. Germline CDR1 and CDR2: GTSNPN and SVGIG (reference sequence). The whole variable domain, remainder taken from reference TRBV30 and TRBJ1-4, is SQTIHQWPATLVQPVGSPLSLECTVEGTSNPNLYWYRQAAGRGLQLLFYSVGIGQISSEVPQNLSASRPQDRQFILSSKKLLLSDSGFYLCAWETGGSEKLFFGSGTQLSVL.

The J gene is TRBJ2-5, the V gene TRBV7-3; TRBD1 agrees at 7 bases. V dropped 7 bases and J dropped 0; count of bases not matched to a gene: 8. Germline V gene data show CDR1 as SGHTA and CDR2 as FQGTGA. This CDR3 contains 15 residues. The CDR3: CASIQTQGDQETQYF. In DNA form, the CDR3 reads TGTGCCAGCATCCAAACCCAGGGGGACCAAGAGACCCAGTACTTC.

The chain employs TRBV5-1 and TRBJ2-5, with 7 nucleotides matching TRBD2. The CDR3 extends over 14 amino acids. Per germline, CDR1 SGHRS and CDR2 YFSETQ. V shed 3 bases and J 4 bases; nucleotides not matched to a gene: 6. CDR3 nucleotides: TGCGCCAGCAGCTGGGGGGGAGGTTCAGAGACCCAGTACTTC. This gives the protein CASSWGGGSETQYF.

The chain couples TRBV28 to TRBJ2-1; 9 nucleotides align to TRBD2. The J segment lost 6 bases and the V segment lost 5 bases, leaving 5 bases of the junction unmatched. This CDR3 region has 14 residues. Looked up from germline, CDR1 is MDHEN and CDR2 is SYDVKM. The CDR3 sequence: CASSLGTSSNEQFF. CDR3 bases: TGTGCCAGCAGTCTCGGGACTAGCAGCAATGAGCAGTTCTTC.

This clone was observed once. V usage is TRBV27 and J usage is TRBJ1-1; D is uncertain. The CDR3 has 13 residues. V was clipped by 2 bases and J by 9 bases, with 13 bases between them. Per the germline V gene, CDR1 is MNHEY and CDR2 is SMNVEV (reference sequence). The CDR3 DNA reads TGTGCCAGCAGTTTAGGAACTTGGGAGAAAGCTTTCTTT. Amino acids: CASSLGTWEKAFF.

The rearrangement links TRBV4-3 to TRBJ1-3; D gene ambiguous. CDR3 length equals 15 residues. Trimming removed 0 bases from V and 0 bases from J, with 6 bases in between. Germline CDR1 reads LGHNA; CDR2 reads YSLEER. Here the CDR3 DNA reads TGCGCCAGCAGCCAAGAGTTCTACTCTGGAAACACCATATATTTT. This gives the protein CASSQEFYSGNTIYF.

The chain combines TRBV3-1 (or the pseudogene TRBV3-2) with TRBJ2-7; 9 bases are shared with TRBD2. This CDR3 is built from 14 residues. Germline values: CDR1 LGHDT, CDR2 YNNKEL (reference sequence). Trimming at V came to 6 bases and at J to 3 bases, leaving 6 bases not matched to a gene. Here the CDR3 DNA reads TGTGCCAGCAGTCCGAGCGGGGGGCTCTACGAGCAGTACTTC. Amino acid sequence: CASSPSGGLYEQYF.

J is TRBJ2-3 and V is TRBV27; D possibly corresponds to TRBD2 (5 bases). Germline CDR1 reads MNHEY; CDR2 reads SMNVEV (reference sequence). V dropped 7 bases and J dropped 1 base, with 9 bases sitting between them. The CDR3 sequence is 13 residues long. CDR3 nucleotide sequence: TGTGCCAGCAAAAGGCGGGGCACAGATACGCAGTATTTT. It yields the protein CASKRRGTDTQYF.

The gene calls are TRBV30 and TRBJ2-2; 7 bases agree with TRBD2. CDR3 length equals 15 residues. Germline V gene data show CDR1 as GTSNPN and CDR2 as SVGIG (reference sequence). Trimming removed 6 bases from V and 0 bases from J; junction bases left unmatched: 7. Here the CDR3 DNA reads TGTGCCTGCCAACTAGCGAACGCGAACACCGGGGAGCTGTTTTTT. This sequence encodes CACQLANANTGELFF.

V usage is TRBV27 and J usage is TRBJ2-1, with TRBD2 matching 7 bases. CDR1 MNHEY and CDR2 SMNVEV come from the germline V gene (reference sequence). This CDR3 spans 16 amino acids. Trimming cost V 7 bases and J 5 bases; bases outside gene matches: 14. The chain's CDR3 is CASISRIAGGDNEQFF. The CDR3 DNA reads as TGTGCCAGCATCAGTCGTATAGCGGGTGGGGACAATGAGCAGTTCTTC.

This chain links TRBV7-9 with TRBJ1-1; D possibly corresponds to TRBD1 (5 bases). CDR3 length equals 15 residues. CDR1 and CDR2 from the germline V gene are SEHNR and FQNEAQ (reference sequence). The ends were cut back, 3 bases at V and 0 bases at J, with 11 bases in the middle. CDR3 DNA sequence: TGTGCCAGCAGCTTCCCGACAGCACTGAACACTGAAGCTTTCTTT. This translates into CASSFPTALNTEAFF.

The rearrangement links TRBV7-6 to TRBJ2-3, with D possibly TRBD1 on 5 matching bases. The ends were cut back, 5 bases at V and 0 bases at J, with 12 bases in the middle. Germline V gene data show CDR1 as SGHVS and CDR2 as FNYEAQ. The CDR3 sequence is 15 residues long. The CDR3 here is CASSKDSLSTDTQYF. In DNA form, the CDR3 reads TGTGCCAGCAGCAAAGACAGTCTTAGCACAGATACGCAGTATTTT.

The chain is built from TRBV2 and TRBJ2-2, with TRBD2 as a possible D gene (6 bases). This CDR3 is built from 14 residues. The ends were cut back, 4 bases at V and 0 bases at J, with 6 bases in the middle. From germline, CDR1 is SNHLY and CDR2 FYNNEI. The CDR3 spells CASSGDSNTGELFF. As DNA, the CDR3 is TGTGCCAGCAGTGGGGACTCGAACACCGGGGAGCTGTTTTTT.

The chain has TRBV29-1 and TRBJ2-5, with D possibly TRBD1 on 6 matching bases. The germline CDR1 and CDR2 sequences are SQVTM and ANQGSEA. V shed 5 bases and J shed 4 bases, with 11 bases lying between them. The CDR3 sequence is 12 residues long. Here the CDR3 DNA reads TGCAGCGTTCTCGGACAGTTAGAGACCCAGTACTTC. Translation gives CSVLGQLETQYF. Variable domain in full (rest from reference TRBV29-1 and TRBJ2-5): SAVISQKPSRDICQRGTSLTIQCQVDSQVTMMFWYRQQPGQSLTLIATANQGSEATYESGFVIDKFPISRPNLTFSTLTVSNMSPEDSSIYLCSVLGQLETQYFGPGTRLLVL.

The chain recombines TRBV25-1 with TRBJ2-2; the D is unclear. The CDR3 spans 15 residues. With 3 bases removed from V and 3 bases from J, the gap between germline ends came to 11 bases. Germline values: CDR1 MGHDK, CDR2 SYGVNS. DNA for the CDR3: TGTGCCAGCAGTGATTCACTCTCATACACCGGGGAGCTGTTTTTT. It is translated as CASSDSLSYTGELFF.

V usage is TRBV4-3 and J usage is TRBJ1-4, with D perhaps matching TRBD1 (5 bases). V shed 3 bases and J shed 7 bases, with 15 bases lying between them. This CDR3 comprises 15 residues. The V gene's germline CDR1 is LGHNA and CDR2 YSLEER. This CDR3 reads CASSHSGTAGEKLFF. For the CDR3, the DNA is TGCGCCAGCAGCCATTCAGGGACGGCCGGTGAAAAACTGTTTTTT.

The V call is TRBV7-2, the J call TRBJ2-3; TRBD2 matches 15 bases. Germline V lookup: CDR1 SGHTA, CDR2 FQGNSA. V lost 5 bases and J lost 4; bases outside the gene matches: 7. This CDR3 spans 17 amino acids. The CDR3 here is CASSGWTSGRAPDTQYF. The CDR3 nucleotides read TGTGCCAGCAGCGGTTGGACTAGCGGGAGGGCCCCAGATACGCAGTATTTT.

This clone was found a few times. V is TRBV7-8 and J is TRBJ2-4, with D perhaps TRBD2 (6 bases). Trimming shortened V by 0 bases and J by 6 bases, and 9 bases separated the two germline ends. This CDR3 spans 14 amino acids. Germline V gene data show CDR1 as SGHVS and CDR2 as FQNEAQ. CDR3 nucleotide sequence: TGTGCCAGCAGCTTAGCAGGGGAGGTAAACATTCAGTACTTC. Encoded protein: CASSLAGEVNIQYF.

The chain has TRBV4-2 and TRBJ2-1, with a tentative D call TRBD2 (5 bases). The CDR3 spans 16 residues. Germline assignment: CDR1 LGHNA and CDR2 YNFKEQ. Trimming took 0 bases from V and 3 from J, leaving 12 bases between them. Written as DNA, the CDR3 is TGTGCCAGCAGCCAAGAAGGAGGAGCGGTCTACAATGAGCAGTTCTTC. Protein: CASSQEGGAVYNEQFF.

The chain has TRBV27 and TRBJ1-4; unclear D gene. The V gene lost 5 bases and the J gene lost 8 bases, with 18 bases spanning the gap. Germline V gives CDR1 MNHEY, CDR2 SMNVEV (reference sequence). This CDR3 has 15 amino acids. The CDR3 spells CASSKRADNREKLFF. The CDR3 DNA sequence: TGTGCCAGCAGTAAAAGGGCCGACAATAGGGAAAAACTGTTTTTT.

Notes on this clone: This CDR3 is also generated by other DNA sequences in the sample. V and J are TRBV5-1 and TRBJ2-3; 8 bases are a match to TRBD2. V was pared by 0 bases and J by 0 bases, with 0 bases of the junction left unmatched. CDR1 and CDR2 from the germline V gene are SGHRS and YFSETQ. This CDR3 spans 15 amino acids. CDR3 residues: CASSLAGGSTDTQYF. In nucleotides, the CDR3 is TGCGCCAGCAGCTTGGCGGGAGGGAGCACAGATACGCAGTATTTT. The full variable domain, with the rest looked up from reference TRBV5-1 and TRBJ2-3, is KAGVTQTPRYLIKTRGQQVTLSCSPISGHRSVSWYQQTPGQGLQFLFEYFSETQRNKGNFPGRFSGRQFSNSRSEMNVSTLELGDSALYLCASSLAGGSTDTQYFGPGTRLTVL.

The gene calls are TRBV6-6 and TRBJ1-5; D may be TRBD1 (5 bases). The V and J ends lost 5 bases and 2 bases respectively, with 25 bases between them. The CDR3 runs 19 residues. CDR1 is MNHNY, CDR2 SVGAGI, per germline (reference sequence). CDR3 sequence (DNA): TGTGCCAGCAGTCCTAAACCCTACAGGACCCCGGGGGGCAATCAGCCCCAGCATTTT. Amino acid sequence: CASSPKPYRTPGGNQPQHF.

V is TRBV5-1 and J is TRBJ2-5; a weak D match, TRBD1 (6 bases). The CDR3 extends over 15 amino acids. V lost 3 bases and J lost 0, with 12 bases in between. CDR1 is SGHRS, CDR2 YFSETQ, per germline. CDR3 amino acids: CASSYTTGHQETQYF. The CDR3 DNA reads TGCGCCAGCAGCTACACGACAGGTCACCAAGAGACCCAGTACTTC. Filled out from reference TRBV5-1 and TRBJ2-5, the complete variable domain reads KAGVTQTPRYLIKTRGQQVTLSCSPISGHRSVSWYQQTPGQGLQFLFEYFSETQRNKGNFPGRFSGRQFSNSRSEMNVSTLELGDSALYLCASSYTTGHQETQYFGPGTRLLVL.

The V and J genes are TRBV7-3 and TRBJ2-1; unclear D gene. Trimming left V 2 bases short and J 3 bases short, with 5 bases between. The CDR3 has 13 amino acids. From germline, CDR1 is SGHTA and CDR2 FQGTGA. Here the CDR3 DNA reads TGTGCCAGCAGCTTAGGGCGCTACAATGAGCAGTTCTTC. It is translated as CASSLGRYNEQFF.